The T cell receptor beta chain described here comes from a study of blood T cells in healthy people across ages. This CDR3 has 17 residues. J was trimmed by 0 bases and V by 4 bases; bases with no gene match: 11. Germline CDR1 reads SNHLY; CDR2 reads FYNNEI. This clonotype came up a few times. The antigen remains undetermined. Study findings and constraints: Among long-lived donors, naive CD4+ cells were more numerous and diversity higher than in aged donors. With age, beta diversity per million T cells declined roughly linearly, significantly by approximately 40. Donor CMV infection status was unknown, possibly confounding age-related changes in expanded clonotypes.

Per individual sample, total RNA of at least 5.5 micrograms was extracted. It was with a sample-barcoded 5' primer and a J-beta primer mix that a second PCR of about 6 to 12 cycles was run. TCRdb reanalysed the 5' RACE reads using MiXCR and keeps one entry per CDR3 protein. In the table there are hundreds of thousands of distinct CDR3 sequences, around 31% of which are singletons. Sequenced sample: blood. This TCR was recovered from a woman older than 75 in good health. The chain uses TRBV2 and TRBJ2-5; 7 positions agree with TRBD2. CDR3 bases: TGTGCCAGCAGTGCTGACCTACCGCGGGGGAACCAAGAGACCCAGTACTTC. Its translation: CASSADLPRGNQETQYF.